This is a list of T cell receptor beta chains from one sample in a study of T cells after yellow fever vaccination. MiXCR, applied by TCRdb to the 5' RACE reads, yields one record per CDR3 protein. The sample holds roughly 500,000 distinct CDR3 sequences; 19% are singletons and the top ten take roughly an eighth. Sequences were derived from PBMCs, sampled 15 days after the yellow fever booster vaccination. The receptor source for this set is a man aged 30-40 years who received the YFV17D yellow fever vaccine. Both conserved end residues are part of each CDR3. D genes are given only for firm matches. For some rows the clone size is stated as once, few or many, or as a class when expanded; others skip it.

>-|TRBV19|TRBJ2-7|-
TGTGCCAGTAGCCCTCGGGTGAGTGGCGAGCAGTACTTC
CASSPRVSGEQYF
>-|TRBV29-1|TRBJ1-3|-
TGCAGCGTTGAAGATTTCGGGAAAGCTGGAAACACCATATATTTT
CSVEDFGKAGNTIYF
>few|TRBV5-4|TRBJ2-2|TRBD2
TGTGCCAGCAGCACGGGACTAGCGGGATGGACCGGGGAGCTGTTTTTT
CASSTGLAGWTGELFF
>few|TRBV5-5|TRBJ2-7|TRBD2
TGTGCCAGCAGCCCACTTGCACGCTCGGGGGGGACCTACGAGCAGTACTTC
CASSPLARSGGTYEQYF
>-|TRBV7-8|TRBJ2-5|-
TGTGCCAGCAGCTCACAAAGCCGGGCGCAAGAGACCCAGTACTTC
CASSSQSRAQETQYF
>few|TRBV7-2|TRBJ1-4|TRBD1
TGTGCCAGCCGCCAGGGGGCCCTTAATGAAAAACTGTTTTTT
CASRQGALNEKLFF
>few|TRBV6-6|TRBJ2-2|-
TGTGCCAGCAGAACTACGGTGTGGGAGCTGTTTTTT
CASRTTVWELFF
>-|TRBV10-3|TRBJ2-5|TRBD2
TGTGCCATCAGTGAGGATATGGTAGCGGGAGGTCGAGAGACCCAGTACTTC
CAISEDMVAGGRETQYF
>-|TRBV7-6|TRBJ2-4|TRBD1
TGTGCCAGCAGCCTCGGGACAGGGGGCGGCATCATGTCCTTC
CASSLGTGGGIMSF
>few|TRBV24-1|TRBJ2-7|-
TGTGCCACCAGTGAAGGGGGGAGACGCGAGCAGTACTTC
CATSEGGRREQYF
>few|TRBV11-2|TRBJ1-3|-
TGTGCCAGCAGCCCCCGGACGCTCATACTCTCTGGAAACACCATATATTTT
CASSPRTLILSGNTIYF
>-|TRBV6-5|TRBJ2-1|TRBD2
TGTGCCAGCAGTTATAGCGGGAGGGCCAATGAGCAGTTCTTC
CASSYSGRANEQFF
>-|TRBV5-1|TRBJ2-2|-
TGCGCCAGCAGCTTGATGACTCTCTCGGGGGAGCTGTTTTTT
CASSLMTLSGELFF
>many|TRBV12-3/TRBV12-4|TRBJ2-6|-
TGTGCCAGCAGTTTAAGGCAGGGCCCCTCTGGGGCCAACGTCCTGACTTTC
CASSLRQGPSGANVLTF
>few|TRBV14|TRBJ1-2|-
TGTGCCAGCAGCCGGGGACAAGGAGGCTACACCTTC
CASSRGQGGYTF
>-|TRBV10-3|TRBJ2-3|-
TGTGCCATCAGTCTAGCCCCCACAGATACGCAGTATTTT
CAISLAPTDTQYF
>few|TRBV12-3/TRBV12-4|TRBJ2-1|TRBD2
TGTGCCAGCAGTTCCCGACTAGCGGGTTACAATGAGCAGTTCTTC
CASSSRLAGYNEQFF
>-|TRBV28|TRBJ2-1|-
TGTGCCAGCAGTTTCTTACGGGTGTCTGCTAATGAGCAGTTCTTC
CASSFLRVSANEQFF
>few|TRBV18|TRBJ2-3|-
TGTGCCAGCTCTTCCCGAGTGGGAGATACGCAGTATTTT
CASSSRVGDTQYF
>-|TRBV11-2|TRBJ2-5|-
TGTGCCAGCAGCTTAGAAGGGCTTACCACCTTCCAAGAGACCCAGTACTTC
CASSLEGLTTFQETQYF
>-|TRBV4-1|TRBJ2-2|-
TGCGCCAGCAGTCTATATCCCGGGGTGGCGAACACCGGGGAGCTGTTTTTT
CASSLYPGVANTGELFF
>few|TRBV6-5|TRBJ2-2|TRBD1
TGTGCCACTTCAGGGGGAAACACCGGGGAGCTGTTTTTT
CATSGGNTGELFF
>-|TRBV20-1|TRBJ2-7|TRBD1
TGCAGTGCTAGAGGAGATGGACAGGGACCCCACGAGCAGTACTTC
CSARGDGQGPHEQYF
>-|TRBV6-1|TRBJ2-1|-
TGTGCCAGCAGAACACCTAGCTACAATGAGCAGTTCTTC
CASRTPSYNEQFF
>few|TRBV28|TRBJ1-2|-
TGTGCCAGCAGTTTATCACCGAACTATGGCTACACCTTC
CASSLSPNYGYTF
>-|TRBV7-2|TRBJ2-3|-
TGTGCCAGCAGCTTAGGACTGGAAAGGGGCACAGATACGCAGTATTTT
CASSLGLERGTDTQYF
>many|TRBV20-1|TRBJ2-1|TRBD1
TGCAGTGCCGGGACAGGGTTTGAGCAGTTCTTC
CSAGTGFEQFF
>few|TRBV12-3/TRBV12-4|TRBJ2-6|TRBD1
TGTGCCAGCAGTCCGACAGGGACTGGGGCCAACGTCCTGACTTTC
CASSPTGTGANVLTF
>few|TRBV5-1|TRBJ2-1|-
TGCGCCAGCAGCGCCGGGACGCAAACCTACAATGAGCAGTTCTTC
CASSAGTQTYNEQFF
>-|TRBV6-1|TRBJ1-6|-
TGTGCCAGCAGACCCCCAGGGAGCTCCTATAATTCACCCCTCCACTTT
CASRPPGSSYNSPLHF
>few|TRBV7-2|TRBJ2-1|-
TGTGCCACCACCGTTGTGTACGAGCAGTTCTTC
CATTVVYEQFF
>-|TRBV5-6|TRBJ2-1|-
TGTGCCAGCCGGAACAGCGCCCTTCCTTACAATGAGCAGTTCTTC
CASRNSALPYNEQFF
>-|TRBV24-1|TRBJ2-1|TRBD2
TGTGCCACCAGACTAGCGGGAGGTGATGAGCAGTTCTTC
CATRLAGGDEQFF
>-|TRBV5-1|TRBJ2-1|-
TGCGCCAGCAACCCCTCGGGTAGCACTGAGCAGTTCTTC
CASNPSGSTEQFF
>many|TRBV10-3|TRBJ1-4|-
TGTGCCATCAGTGAGAGACAAGCAACTAATGAAAAACTGTTTTTT
CAISERQATNEKLFF
>-|TRBV5-1|TRBJ2-3|TRBD2
TGCGCCAGCAGCCCCCGGACTAGCGGGAGTTCAGATACGCAGTATTTT
CASSPRTSGSSDTQYF
>few|TRBV21-1|TRBJ2-3|-
TGTGCCAGCAGCAAACGAGGACTAGCGGGAATAGTTCGAACAGATACGCAGTATTTT
CASSKRGLAGIVRTDTQYF
>-|TRBV6-1|TRBJ2-2|-
TGTGCCAGCACTGTCAGGCCTGATGGCATCGGGGAGCTGTTTTTT
CASTVRPDGIGELFF
>few|TRBV5-1|TRBJ2-7|-
TGCGCCAGCAGCTTCGCGCCTTCATTGGCCTCCGAGCAGTACTTC
CASSFAPSLASEQYF